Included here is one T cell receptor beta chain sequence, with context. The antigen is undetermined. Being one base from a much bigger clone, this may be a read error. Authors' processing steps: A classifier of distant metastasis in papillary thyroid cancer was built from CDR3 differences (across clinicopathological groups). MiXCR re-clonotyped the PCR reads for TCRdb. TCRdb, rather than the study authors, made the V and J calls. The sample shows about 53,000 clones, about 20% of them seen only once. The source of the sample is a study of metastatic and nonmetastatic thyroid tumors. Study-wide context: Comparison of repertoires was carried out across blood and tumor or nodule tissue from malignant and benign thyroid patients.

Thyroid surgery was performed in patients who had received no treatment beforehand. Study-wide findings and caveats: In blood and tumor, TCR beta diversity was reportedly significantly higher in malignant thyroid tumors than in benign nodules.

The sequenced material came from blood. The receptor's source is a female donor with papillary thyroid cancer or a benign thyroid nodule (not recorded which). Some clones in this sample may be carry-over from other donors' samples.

The CDR3 DNA sequence: TGTGCCAGCAGCTCGTACGGGACAGGGGTATGGGATGAGCAGTTCTTC. It codes for CASSSYGTGVWDEQFF. This chain joins TRBV11-1 and TRBJ2-1, with TRBD1 matching 10 bases. The CDR3 length is 16 residues. Germline loops: CDR1 SGHAT, CDR2 FQDESV (reference sequence). The trim removed 4 bases at V and 8 bases at J, leaving 11 bases unmatched.